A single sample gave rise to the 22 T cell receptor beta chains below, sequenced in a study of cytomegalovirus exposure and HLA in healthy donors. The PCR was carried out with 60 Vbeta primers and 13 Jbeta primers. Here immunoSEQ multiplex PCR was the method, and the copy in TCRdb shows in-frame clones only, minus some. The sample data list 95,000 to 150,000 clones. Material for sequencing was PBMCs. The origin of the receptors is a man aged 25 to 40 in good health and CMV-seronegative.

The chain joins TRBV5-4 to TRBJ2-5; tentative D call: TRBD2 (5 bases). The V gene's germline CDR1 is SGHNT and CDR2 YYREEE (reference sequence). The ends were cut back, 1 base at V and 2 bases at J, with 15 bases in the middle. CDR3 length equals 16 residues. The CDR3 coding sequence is TGTGCCAGCAGCTTGCGAGGGCCGCGTTCTCAAGAGACCCAGTACTTC. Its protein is CASSLRGPRSQETQYF.

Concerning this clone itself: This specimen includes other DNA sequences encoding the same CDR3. DNA for the CDR3: TGCGCCAGCAGCTTGGAGACGGGTGAAAAACTGTTTTTT. Encoded protein: CASSLETGEKLFF. The rearrangement links TRBV5-1 to TRBJ1-4; D gene unclear. V shed 0 bases and J shed 7 bases, with 7 bases lying between them. The CDR3 is 13 residues long. Germline V gene lookup returns CDR1 SGHRS and CDR2 YFSETQ.

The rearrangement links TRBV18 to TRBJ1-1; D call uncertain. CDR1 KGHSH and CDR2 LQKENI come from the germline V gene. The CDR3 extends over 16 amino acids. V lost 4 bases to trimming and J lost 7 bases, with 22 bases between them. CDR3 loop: CASSRNKVGELSEAFF. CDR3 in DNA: TGTGCCAGCTCACGGAATAAGGTCGGGGAGCTAAGTGAAGCTTTCTTT.

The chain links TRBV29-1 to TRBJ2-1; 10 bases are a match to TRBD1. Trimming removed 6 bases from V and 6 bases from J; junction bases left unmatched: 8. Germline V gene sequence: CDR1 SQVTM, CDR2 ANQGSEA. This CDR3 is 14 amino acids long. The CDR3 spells CSVIPGQGGNEQFF. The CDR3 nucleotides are TGCAGCGTCATCCCCGGACAGGGGGGCAATGAGCAGTTCTTC.

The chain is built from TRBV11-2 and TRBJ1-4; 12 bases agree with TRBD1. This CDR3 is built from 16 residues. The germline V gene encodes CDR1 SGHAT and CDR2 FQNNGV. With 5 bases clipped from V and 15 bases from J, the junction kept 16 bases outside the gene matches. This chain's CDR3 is CASSRSPGQGAPQVFF. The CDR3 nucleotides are TGTGCCAGCAGCCGATCTCCGGGACAGGGGGCCCCCCAGGTGTTTTTT.

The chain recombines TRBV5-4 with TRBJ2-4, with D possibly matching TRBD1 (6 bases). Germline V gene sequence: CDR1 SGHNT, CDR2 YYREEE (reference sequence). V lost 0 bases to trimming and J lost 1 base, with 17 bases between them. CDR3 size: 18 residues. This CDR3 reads CASSLGAGATGAKNIQYF. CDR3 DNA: TGTGCCAGCAGCTTGGGGGCCGGAGCCACAGGGGCCAAAAACATTCAGTACTTC.

CDR3 nucleotides: TGTGCCACCAGCTTGGGACAGGCGAACACCGGGGAGCTGTTTTTT. Its translation: CATSLGQANTGELFF. The V gene is TRBV15, the J gene TRBJ2-2; 8 bases are shared with TRBD1. The CDR3 is made up of 15 amino acids. V shed 5 bases and J 0 bases; nucleotides not matched to a gene: 2. Germline CDR1 reads LNHNV; CDR2 reads YYDKDF (reference sequence).

The CDR3 region has the DNA TGCGCCAGCAGCTTGGTCCCCACCAGGCGGGCCTCCTACAATGAGCAGTTCTTC. Translating gives CASSLVPTRRASYNEQFF. The chain has TRBV5-1 and TRBJ2-1, with D tentatively TRBD2 (5 bases). V gave up 0 bases and J gave up 0 bases, with 16 bases separating them. CDR3 length: 18 residues. Per the germline V gene, CDR1 is SGHRS and CDR2 is YFSETQ.

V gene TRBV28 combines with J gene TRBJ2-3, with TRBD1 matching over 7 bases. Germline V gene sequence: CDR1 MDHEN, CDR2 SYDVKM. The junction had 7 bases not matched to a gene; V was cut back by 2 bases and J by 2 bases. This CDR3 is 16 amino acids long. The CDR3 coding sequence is TGTGCCAGCAGTTTACTGAGACAGGGTTTCACAGATACGCAGTATTTT. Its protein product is CASSLLRQGFTDTQYF.

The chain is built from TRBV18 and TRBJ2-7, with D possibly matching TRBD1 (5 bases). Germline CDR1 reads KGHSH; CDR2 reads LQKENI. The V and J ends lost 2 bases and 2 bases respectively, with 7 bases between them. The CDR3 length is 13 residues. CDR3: CASSPIQAYEQYF. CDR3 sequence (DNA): TGTGCCAGCTCACCAATACAGGCCTACGAGCAGTACTTC.

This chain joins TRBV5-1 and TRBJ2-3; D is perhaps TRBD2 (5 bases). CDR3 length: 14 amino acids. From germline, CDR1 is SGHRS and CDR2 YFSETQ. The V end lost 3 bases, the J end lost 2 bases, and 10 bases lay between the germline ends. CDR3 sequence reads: CASSSGEFTDTQYF. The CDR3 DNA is TGCGCCAGCAGCTCCGGGGAGTTCACAGATACGCAGTATTTT.

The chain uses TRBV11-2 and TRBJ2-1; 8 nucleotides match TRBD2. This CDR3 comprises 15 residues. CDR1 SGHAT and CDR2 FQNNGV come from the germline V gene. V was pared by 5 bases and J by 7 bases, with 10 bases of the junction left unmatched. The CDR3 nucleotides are TGTGCCAGCAGCCAGACTAGCGTGTTGCGGAATGAGCAGTTCTTC. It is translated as CASSQTSVLRNEQFF.

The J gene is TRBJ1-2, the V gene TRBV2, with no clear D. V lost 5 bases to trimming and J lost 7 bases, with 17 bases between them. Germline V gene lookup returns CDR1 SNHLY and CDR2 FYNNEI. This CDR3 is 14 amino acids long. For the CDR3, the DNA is TGTGCCAGCAGTCTTACGTCGGAAAGAGGTGGCTACACCTTC. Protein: CASSLTSERGGYTF.

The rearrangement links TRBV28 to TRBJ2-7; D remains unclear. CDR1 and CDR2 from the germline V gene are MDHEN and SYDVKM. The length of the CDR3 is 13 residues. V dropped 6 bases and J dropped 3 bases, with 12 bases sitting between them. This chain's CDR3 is CASRSEARYEQYF. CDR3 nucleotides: TGTGCCAGCAGGAGCGAGGCTCGCTACGAGCAGTACTTC.

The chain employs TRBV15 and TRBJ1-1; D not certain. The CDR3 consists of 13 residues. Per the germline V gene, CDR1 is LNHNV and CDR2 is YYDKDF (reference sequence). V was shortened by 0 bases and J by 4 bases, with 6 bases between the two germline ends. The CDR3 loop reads CATSRDRSTEAFF. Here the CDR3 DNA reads TGTGCCACCAGCAGAGATCGGAGCACTGAAGCTTTCTTT.

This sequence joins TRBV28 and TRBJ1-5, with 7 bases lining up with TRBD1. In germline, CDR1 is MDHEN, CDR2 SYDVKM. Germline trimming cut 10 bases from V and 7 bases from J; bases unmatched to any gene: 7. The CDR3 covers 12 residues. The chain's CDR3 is CATFQGGQPQHF. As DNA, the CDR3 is TGTGCCACCTTCCAGGGGGGACAGCCCCAGCATTTT.

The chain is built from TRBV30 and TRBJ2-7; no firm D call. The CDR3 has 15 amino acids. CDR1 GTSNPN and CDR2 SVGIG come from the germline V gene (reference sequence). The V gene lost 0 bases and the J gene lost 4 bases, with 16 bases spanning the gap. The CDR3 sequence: CAWSVHEDSSYEQYF. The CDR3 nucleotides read TGTGCCTGGAGTGTACATGAGGATTCCTCGTACGAGCAGTACTTC. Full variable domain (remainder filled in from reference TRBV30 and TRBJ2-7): SQTIHQWPATLVQPVGSPLSLECTVEGTSNPNLYWYRQAAGRGLQLLFYSVGIGQISSEVPQNLSASRPQDRQFILSSKKLLLSDSGFYLCAWSVHEDSSYEQYFGPGTRLTVT.

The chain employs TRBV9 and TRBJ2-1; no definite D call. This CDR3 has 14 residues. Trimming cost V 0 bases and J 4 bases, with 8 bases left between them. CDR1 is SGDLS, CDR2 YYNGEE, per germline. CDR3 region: CASSVGVTYNEQFF. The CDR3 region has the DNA TGTGCCAGCAGCGTAGGGGTGACTTACAATGAGCAGTTCTTC.

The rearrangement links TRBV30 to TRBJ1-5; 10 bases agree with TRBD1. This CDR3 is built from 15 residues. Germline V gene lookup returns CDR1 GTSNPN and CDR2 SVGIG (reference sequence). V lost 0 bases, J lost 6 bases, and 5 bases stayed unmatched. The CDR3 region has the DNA TGTGCCTGGAGTGTACCGGGACAGGGGAGTCAGCCCCAGCATTTT. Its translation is CAWSVPGQGSQPQHF.

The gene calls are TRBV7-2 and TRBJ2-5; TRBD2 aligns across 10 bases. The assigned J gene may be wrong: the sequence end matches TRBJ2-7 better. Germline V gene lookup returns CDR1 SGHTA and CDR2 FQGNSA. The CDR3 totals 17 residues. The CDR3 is CASSLAPSTSGAYEQYF. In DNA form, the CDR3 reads TGTGCCAGCAGCTTAGCCCCTAGTACTAGCGGGGCGTACGAGCAGTACTTC.

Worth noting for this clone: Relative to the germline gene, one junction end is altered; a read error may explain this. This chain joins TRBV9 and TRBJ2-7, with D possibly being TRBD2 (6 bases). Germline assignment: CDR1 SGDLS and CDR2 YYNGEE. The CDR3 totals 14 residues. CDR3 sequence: CASSPLSGSYEQYF. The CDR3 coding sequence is TGTGCTAGCAGCCCCCTTAGCGGCTCCTACGAGCAGTACTTC.

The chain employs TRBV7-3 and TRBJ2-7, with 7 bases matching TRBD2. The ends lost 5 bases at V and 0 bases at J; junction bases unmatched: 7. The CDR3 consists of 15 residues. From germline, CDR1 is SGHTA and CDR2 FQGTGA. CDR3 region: CASSHLAGSSYEQYF. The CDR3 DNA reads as TGTGCCAGCAGCCATTTAGCGGGTTCCTCCTACGAGCAGTACTTC.